This TCR beta chain originates from a study of T cell repertoires in cytomegalovirus infection. Study as a whole: Signatures in public TCR beta sequences pointed to both CMV infection and matching HLA type.

V shed 0 bases and J 4 bases; nucleotides not matched to a gene: 2. CDR3 length: 14 amino acids. The germline V gene encodes CDR1 SQVTM and CDR2 ANQGSEA. Study observations and caveats: The ex vivo response was dominated by HLA-C-restricted CMV-specific TCR beta clonotypes. The cumulative frequency of public TCR beta families identified carriers of CMV plus the relevant HLA.

One entry per CDR3 protein, called by TCRdb with MiXCR from the reads. Of roughly 280,000 distinct CDR3 sequences listed, roughly 15% are singletons. This clonotype occurred many times. Its antigen is unknown. The chain uses TRBV29-1 and TRBJ1-5; 8 bases match TRBD1. The sequence was collected from a human donor in good health (CMV status not recorded). Some clones in this sample may be carry-over from other donors' samples. The specimen sequenced was PBMCs. CDR3 loop: CSVEETGGNQPQHF. As DNA, the CDR3 is TGCAGCGTTGAAGAAACAGGGGGTAATCAGCCCCAGCATTTT.